These 21 T cell receptor beta chains originate from one sample sequenced in a study of CD8 T cells in Susac syndrome. Reverse transcription of about 0.5 to 1 ug RNA used random hexamers. From the immunoSEQ multiplex PCR reads, TCRdb called clonotypes with MiXCR, one entry per CDR3 protein. This repertoire shows fewer than 200,000 distinct CDR3 sequences, roughly 94% found once; its top ten account for roughly 0.11%. Sample: CD4+ T cells from PBMCs. Every receptor here comes from a human donor with Susac syndrome.

The chain combines TRBV9 with TRBJ2-5; the D is unclear. Germline V gives CDR1 SGDLS, CDR2 YYNGEE. This CDR3 is built from 14 residues. V lost 0 bases to trimming and J lost 5 bases, with 11 bases between them. The CDR3 DNA is TGTGCCAGCAGCGTAGAAGGCTTAGGGGAGACCCAGTACTTC. This sequence encodes CASSVEGLGETQYF.

The rearrangement links TRBV20-1 to TRBJ2-5, with TRBD2 matching 10 bases. The CDR3 totals 16 residues. Germline CDR1 reads DFQATT; CDR2 reads SNEGSKA (reference sequence). Germline trimming cut 2 bases from V and 5 bases from J; bases unmatched to any gene: 11. CDR3 sequence reads: CSARKGAGGPGETQYF. The CDR3 DNA is TGCAGTGCTAGAAAAGGAGCGGGGGGGCCAGGGGAGACCCAGTACTTC.

The genes are TRBV3-1 and TRBJ2-7; 9 nucleotides align to TRBD2. This CDR3 is built from 13 residues. V shed 5 bases, J shed 6 bases, and the junction held 5 bases outside the gene matches. CDR1 is LGHDT and CDR2 is YNNKEL in the germline V gene (reference sequence). As DNA, the CDR3 is TGTGCCAGCAGCTCGGCGGGAGGGGTCGAGCAGTACTTC. Translated: CASSSAGGVEQYF.

The chain couples TRBV5-1 to TRBJ2-2, with D perhaps TRBD2 (7 bases). There are 15 residues in the CDR3. The germline V gene has CDR1 SGHRS and CDR2 YFSETQ. Deletions cut 4 bases from V and 2 bases from J, with 12 bases between. In DNA, the CDR3 is TGCGCCAGCAGCGGGAGGGGACAAAACACCGGGGAGCTGTTTTTT. Encoded protein: CASSGRGQNTGELFF. The full variable domain, with the rest looked up from reference TRBV5-1 and TRBJ2-2, is KAGVTQTPRYLIKTRGQQVTLSCSPISGHRSVSWYQQTPGQGLQFLFEYFSETQRNKGNFPGRFSGRQFSNSRSEMNVSTLELGDSALYLCASSGRGQNTGELFFGEGSRLTVL.

This chain connects TRBV7-9 to TRBJ1-1, with 8 bases matching TRBD1. The CDR3 is 14 amino acids. J lost 1 base, V lost 11 bases, and 9 bases had no gene match. CDR1 is SEHNR, CDR2 FQNEAQ, per germline (reference sequence). The chain's CDR3 is CAGLQGAANTEAFF. CDR3 coding DNA: TGTGCCGGCCTCCAGGGGGCGGCGAACACTGAAGCTTTCTTT.

The chain is built from TRBV27 and TRBJ1-2; D is possibly TRBD1 (5 bases). CDR1 is MNHEY and CDR2 is SMNVEV in the germline V gene (reference sequence). The length of the CDR3 is 13 residues. V shed 5 bases and J shed 5 bases, with 12 bases lying between them. As DNA, the CDR3 is TGTGCCAGCAGTGTCCAGGGTAGTTATGGCTACACCTTC. It translates to CASSVQGSYGYTF.

As regards this clonotype: At one of its ends the junction is not consistent with the germline gene, which may arise from a read error. This rearrangement joins TRBV7-8 to TRBJ2-3; 8 bases agree with TRBD2. CDR3 length: 11 amino acids. Germline V lookup: CDR1 SGHVS, CDR2 FQNEAQ. The DNA for the CDR3 is TGTGCCAGCAGCTTACAGCGGGGGCCTGTCTTT. Translating gives CASSLQRGPVF.

The J gene is TRBJ1-5, the V gene TRBV20-1; the D gene is possibly TRBD1 (5 bases). The CDR3 is 14 residues long. Deletions cut 2 bases from V and 4 bases from J, with 12 bases between. Per the germline V gene, CDR1 is DFQATT and CDR2 is SNEGSKA (reference sequence). Written as DNA, the CDR3 is TGCAGTGCTAGATACGGGACGGGTAATCAGCCCCAGCATTTT. Translated, it gives CSARYGTGNQPQHF.

This clonotype was detected only once. The chain has TRBV2 and TRBJ2-1, with 8 bases identical to TRBD2. Germline V gene data show CDR1 as SNHLY and CDR2 as FYNNEI. V shed 4 bases and J 7 bases; nucleotides not matched to a gene: 6. CDR3 size: 14 residues. The DNA of the CDR3 is TGTGCCAGCAGTGGGAGGGCGGGGGGTAATGAGCAGTTCTTC. It specifies CASSGRAGGNEQFF. Full variable domain (outside the CDR3, taken from reference TRBV2 and TRBJ2-1): EPEVTQTPSHQVTQMGQEVILRCVPISNHLYFYWYRQILGQKVEFLVSFYNNEISEKSEIFDDQFSVERPDGSNFTLKIRSTKLEDSAMYFCASSGRAGGNEQFFGPGTRLTVL.

The chain employs TRBV12-3 or TRBV12-4 and TRBJ1-2; D unresolved. Trimming shortened V by 5 bases and J by 5 bases, and 12 bases separated the two germline ends. The length of the CDR3 is 13 residues. This CDR3 reads CASSPRLQYGYTF. CDR3 coding DNA: TGTGCCAGCAGTCCCCGACTACAATATGGCTACACCTTC.

CDR3 nucleotides: TGTGCCAGCAGCTCCGGAACTCTCTATGGCTACACCTTC. Amino acid sequence: CASSSGTLYGYTF. V usage is TRBV7-9 and J usage is TRBJ1-2; D is ambiguous. The germline V and J ends were trimmed by 4 bases and 4 bases, with 10 bases remaining between them. Germline-derived CDR1 and CDR2 are SEHNR and FQNEAQ (reference sequence). The CDR3 contains 13 residues.

The chain joins TRBV3-1 to TRBJ1-5; tentative D call: TRBD1 (6 bases). The V end was cut by 4 bases, the J end by 7 bases, with 11 bases between. The CDR3 totals 13 residues. Germline V gives CDR1 LGHDT, CDR2 YNNKEL (reference sequence). CDR3 sequence: CASSPGGGQPQHF. CDR3 bases: TGTGCCAGCAGCCCTGGGGGCGGGCAGCCCCAGCATTTT.

CDR3 amino acids: CASSPSKGTGGNTIYF. DNA of the CDR3: TGTGCCAGCTCACCCTCCAAGGGGACCGGCGGAAACACCATATATTTT. The chain joins TRBV18 to TRBJ1-3, with D possibly being TRBD1 (5 bases). Per germline, CDR1 KGHSH and CDR2 LQKENI. V lost 3 bases, J lost 4 bases, and 16 bases lay in between. The CDR3 runs 16 residues.

The rearrangement joins TRBV2 to TRBJ1-2, with TRBD1 matching 9 bases. The CDR3 loop spans 14 amino acids. J was trimmed by 4 bases and V by 1 base; bases with no gene match: 1. Per germline, CDR1 SNHLY and CDR2 FYNNEI. The CDR3 loop is CASSEGDRAYGYTF. The DNA of the CDR3 is TGTGCCAGCAGTGAAGGGGACAGGGCCTATGGCTACACCTTC.

This clonotype was observed a handful of times. V gene TRBV2 combines with J gene TRBJ2-1; no firm D call. Germline lookup yields CDR1 SNHLY and CDR2 FYNNEI. Trimming shortened V by 6 bases and J by 4 bases, and 4 bases separated the two germline ends. This CDR3 has 11 residues. CDR3 loop: CASREYNEQFF. CDR3 bases: TGTGCCAGCAGGGAGTACAATGAGCAGTTCTTC. Combining the CDR3 with reference TRBV2 and TRBJ2-1 gives the whole variable domain EPEVTQTPSHQVTQMGQEVILRCVPISNHLYFYWYRQILGQKVEFLVSFYNNEISEKSEIFDDQFSVERPDGSNFTLKIRSTKLEDSAMYFCASREYNEQFFGPGTRLTVL.

The J gene is TRBJ2-3, the V gene TRBV29-1, with a weak D call TRBD1 (5 bases). The germline V gene has CDR1 SQVTM and CDR2 ANQGSEA. V was cut by 3 bases and J by 2 bases, with 9 bases left in between. The CDR3 spans 13 residues. This chain's CDR3 is CSVEAGITDTQYF. The CDR3 nucleotides read TGCAGCGTTGAGGCAGGGATCACAGATACGCAGTATTTT.

The rearrangement links TRBV29-1 to TRBJ1-2; the D gene is possibly TRBD1 (5 bases). Trimming took 4 bases from V and 1 from J, leaving 10 bases between them. The CDR3 loop spans 13 amino acids. The V gene's germline CDR1 is SQVTM and CDR2 ANQGSEA. The CDR3: CSVVRRDNYGYTF. The CDR3 bases are TGCAGCGTTGTACGCAGGGATAACTATGGCTACACCTTC.

The chain joins TRBV7-2 to TRBJ2-5; D is perhaps TRBD1 (6 bases). V was clipped by 5 bases and J by 3 bases, with 16 bases between them. Germline V CDR1 and CDR2: SGHTA, FQGNSA. This CDR3 is built from 15 residues. The CDR3 loop is CASSRAGTKEETQYF. The CDR3 DNA reads as TGTGCCAGCAGCAGAGCCGGGACAAAAGAAGAGACCCAGTACTTC.

V gene TRBV15 combines with J gene TRBJ2-4; 8 bases are a match to TRBD1. Germline CDR1 reads LNHNV; CDR2 reads YYDKDF (reference sequence). The CDR3 totals 12 residues. Trimming removed 4 bases from V and 9 bases from J; junction bases left unmatched: 2. Here the CDR3 reads CATSTQGVIQYF. DNA of the CDR3: TGTGCCACCAGCACACAGGGGGTCATTCAGTACTTC.

The chain is built from TRBV5-6 and TRBJ2-1, with TRBD2 identical over 9 bases. From germline, CDR1 is SGHDT and CDR2 YYEEEE. Trimming removed 1 base from V and 5 bases from J; junction bases left unmatched: 10. This CDR3 has 17 amino acids. The CDR3 region has the DNA TGTGCCAGCAGCTTGTATCGTCTTGGGACTAGCCACAATGAGCAGTTCTTC. It encodes CASSLYRLGTSHNEQFF. The full variable domain, its missing parts supplied by reference TRBV5-6 and TRBJ2-1, is DAGVTQSPTHLIKTRGQQVTLRCSPKSGHDTVSWYQQALGQGPQFIFQYYEEEERQRGNFPDRFSGHQFPNYSSELNVNALLLGDSALYLCASSLYRLGTSHNEQFFGPGTRLTVL.

The V call is TRBV29-1, the J call TRBJ2-7; TRBD2 aligns across 9 bases. The V segment lost 7 bases and the J segment 0 bases; nucleotides outside the gene matches: 4. Germline V gene data show CDR1 as SQVTM and CDR2 as ANQGSEA. This CDR3 contains 13 residues. CDR3 in DNA: TGCAGCGCCTTAGCGGGGGTCTCCTACGAGCAGTACTTC. Its translation: CSALAGVSYEQYF.